These 16 T cell receptor beta chains came from one sample sequenced in a study of T cells in Graves' hyperthyroidism and ophthalmopathy. Using RNA transcripts as the source, TCR beta CDR3 regions were amplified. TCR CDR3 underwent first-round RT-PCR with the HTBI primer set. Each CDR3 protein gets one entry after TCRdb re-called the multiplex PCR reads with MiXCR. The sample comprises roughly 300,000 distinct CDR3 sequences, approximately 26% of which are singletons, and roughly a quarter rests with the top ten. Sequences were obtained from blood. Every receptor here comes from a middle-aged man with Graves' hyperthyroidism that later progressed to Graves' ophthalmopathy.

At least ten counts were recorded for this clonotype. The chain uses TRBV12-3 or TRBV12-4 and TRBJ1-1; D is undetermined. Trimming removed 6 bases from V and 7 bases from J, with 21 bases in between. CDR3 size: 15 residues. In DNA, the CDR3 is TGTGCCAGCAGGATACTACGGGCGGAATCCGGTGAAGCTTTCTTT. Translating gives CASRILRAESGEAFF.

In its sample, this clonotype was seen a few times. The chain uses TRBV4-2 and TRBJ2-5; 8 bases are a match to TRBD2. Losses at the gene ends were 3 bases for V and 1 base for J; bases not matched to a gene: 25. CDR1 and CDR2 from the germline V gene are LGHNA and YNFKEQ. The CDR3 is 22 residues long. The CDR3 DNA reads TGTGCCAGCAGCCACAAGCGGGGGACGGATCAGATAAAACTGCGTTTCCAAGAGACCCAGTACTTC. Residues: CASSHKRGTDQIKLRFQETQYF.

This clonotype occurred many times. The J gene is TRBJ1-5, the V gene TRBV2; D is unclear. Germline V lookup: CDR1 SNHLY, CDR2 FYNNEI. This CDR3 has 14 amino acids. Trimming removed 6 bases at V and 2 bases at J, with 11 bases between. The CDR3, as DNA: TGTGCCAGCAGCGATCAGGTTGGCAATCAGCCCCAGCATTTT. Translated, it gives CASSDQVGNQPQHF.

This clonotype was found many times. The V gene is TRBV6-5, the J gene TRBJ2-2, with D hard to call. CDR1 is MNHEY, CDR2 SVGAGI, per germline. The CDR3 covers 15 residues. The ends were cut back, 0 bases at V and 7 bases at J, with 12 bases in the middle. The CDR3 DNA sequence: TGTGCCAGCAGTTACTCCGCTCCCGCTCTCGGGGAGCTGTTTTTT. This sequence encodes CASSYSAPALGELFF.

This clonotype has a count of ten or more. The chain couples TRBV6-2 or TRBV6-3 to TRBJ2-7; 9 bases are shared with TRBD2. The CDR3 totals 14 residues. V dropped 6 bases and J dropped 4; count of bases not matched to a gene: 7. Germline loops: CDR1 MNHEY, CDR2 SVGEGT. CDR3 amino acids: CASRIAGALYEQYF. CDR3 coding DNA: TGTGCCAGCAGGATAGCGGGAGCCCTTTACGAGCAGTACTTC.

This clonotype was seen repeatedly, ten times or more. The J gene is TRBJ2-7, the V gene TRBV30; 13 bases align to TRBD2. The V and J ends lost 5 bases and 7 bases, in that order; junction bases with no gene match: 5. This CDR3 is built from 13 residues. Germline values: CDR1 GTSNPN, CDR2 SVGIG (reference sequence). The CDR3 reads CAWDGLAGEEQYF. In nucleotides, the CDR3 is TGTGCCTGGGACGGACTAGCGGGAGAAGAGCAGTACTTC.

This clonotype showed up many times. The V call is TRBV30, the J call TRBJ2-6; D might be TRBD1 or TRBD2, each matching 5 bases. Trimming cost V 7 bases and J 0 bases, with 7 bases left between them. Germline V lookup: CDR1 GTSNPN, CDR2 SVGIG (reference sequence). CDR3 length equals 13 residues. The CDR3 sequence is CALGTSGANVLTF. In DNA form, the CDR3 reads TGTGCCTTGGGGACCTCTGGGGCCAACGTCCTGACTTTC.

As to this clonotype: Being one base from a much bigger clone, this may be a read error. The V gene is TRBV28, the J gene TRBJ2-5; D is perhaps TRBD1 or TRBD2 (5 bases each). CDR1 is MDHEN, CDR2 SYDVKM, per germline. The CDR3 covers 12 residues. The CDR3 is CASSRGVEAQYF. CDR3 in DNA: TGTGCCAGCAGTCGAGGGGTAGAGGCCCAGTACTTC.

This clonotype was detected many times. The chain links TRBV14 to TRBJ1-5; D gene unclear. V dropped 4 bases and J dropped 5 bases, with 12 bases sitting between them. The germline V gene encodes CDR1 SGHDN and CDR2 FVKESK. The CDR3 has 14 amino acids. CDR3 sequence: CASSRSGIDQPQHF. In DNA form, the CDR3 reads TGTGCCAGCAGCCGATCGGGAATTGATCAGCCCCAGCATTTT.

The sample holds many counts of this clonotype. The chain joins TRBV5-1 to TRBJ2-7; D is undetermined. Germline CDR1 SGHRS, CDR2 YFSETQ. Trimming shortened V by 7 bases and J by 0 bases, and 11 bases separated the two germline ends. CDR3 size: 13 residues. CDR3 bases: TGCGCCAGCGAACGGGTCTCCTCCTACGAGCAGTACTTC. Residues: CASERVSSYEQYF. The whole variable domain, remainder taken from reference TRBV5-1 and TRBJ2-7, is KAGVTQTPRYLIKTRGQQVTLSCSPISGHRSVSWYQQTPGQGLQFLFEYFSETQRNKGNFPGRFSGRQFSNSRSEMNVSTLELGDSALYLCASERVSSYEQYFGPGTRLTVT.

This clonotype occurred many times. V and J are TRBV12-3 or TRBV12-4 and TRBJ2-2; no reliable D call. With 3 bases removed from V and 1 base from J, the gap between germline ends came to 3 bases. This CDR3 spans 13 amino acids. CDR3 DNA sequence: TGTGCCAGCAGTTTCTGGAACACCGGGGAGCTGTTTTTT. Its translation: CASSFWNTGELFF.

This rearrangement joins TRBV9 to TRBJ2-5, with 7 nucleotides matching TRBD1. CDR3 length: 14 amino acids. The germline gives CDR1 SGDLS, CDR2 YYNGEE. After removal of 4 bases from V and 3 bases from J, the junction contained 6 bases not matched to a gene. CDR3 DNA sequence: TGTGCCAGCAGCCCCCAAGGGGGCGAAGAGACCCAGTACTTC. It translates to CASSPQGGEETQYF.

The CDR3 here is CASSLPTSGKLRTQYF. The DNA of the CDR3 is TGTGCCAGCAGCCTACCGACTAGCGGGAAGCTCCGAACCCAGTACTTC. The V gene is TRBV11-3, the J gene TRBJ2-5; 11 bases match TRBD2. Trimming removed 5 bases from V and 8 bases from J; junction bases left unmatched: 13. This CDR3 contains 16 residues. Germline values: CDR1 SGHNT, CDR2 YENEEA.

The table lists this clonotype with many counts. CDR3 bases: TGTGCCACCACCAACGGGGGGTCCACCGGGGAGCTGTTTTTT. Its translation is CATTNGGSTGELFF. The gene calls are TRBV24-1 and TRBJ2-2; 7 positions agree with TRBD2. CDR1 is KGHDR, CDR2 SFDVKD, per germline. V was pared by 8 bases and J by 4 bases, with 6 bases of the junction left unmatched. The CDR3 runs to 14 residues.

This clonotype was seen only once. The chain carries TRBV28 and TRBJ2-5, with a possible D match to TRBD2 (5 bases). This CDR3 is built from 12 residues. Germline-derived CDR1 and CDR2 are MDHEN and SYDVKM. V was clipped by 6 bases and J by 9 bases, with 14 bases between them. CDR3 loop: CASSGIGAAQYF. The CDR3 region has the DNA TGTGCCAGCAGCGGGATTGGAGCCGCCCAGTACTTC.

This sequence joins TRBV12-3 or TRBV12-4 and TRBJ2-5; tentatively, D is TRBD1 or TRBD2 (5 bases each). This CDR3 has 14 residues. V shed 7 bases and J shed 3 bases, with 15 bases lying between them. In DNA, the CDR3 is TGTGCCAGCATCCGGGACGGTCAGAAAGAGACCCAGTACTTC. Protein: CASIRDGQKETQYF.